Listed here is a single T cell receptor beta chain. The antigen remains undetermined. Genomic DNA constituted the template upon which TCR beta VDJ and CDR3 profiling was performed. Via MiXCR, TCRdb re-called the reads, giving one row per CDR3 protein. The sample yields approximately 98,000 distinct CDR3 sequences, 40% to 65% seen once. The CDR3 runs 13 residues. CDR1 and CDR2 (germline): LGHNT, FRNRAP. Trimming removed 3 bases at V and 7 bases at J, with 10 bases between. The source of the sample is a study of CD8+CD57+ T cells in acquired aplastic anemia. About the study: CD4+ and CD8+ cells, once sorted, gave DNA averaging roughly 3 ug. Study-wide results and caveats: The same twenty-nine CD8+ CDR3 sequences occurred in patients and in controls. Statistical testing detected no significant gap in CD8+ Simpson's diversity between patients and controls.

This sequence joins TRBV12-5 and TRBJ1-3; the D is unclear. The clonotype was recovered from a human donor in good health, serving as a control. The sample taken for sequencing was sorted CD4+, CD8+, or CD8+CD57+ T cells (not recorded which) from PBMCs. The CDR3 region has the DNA TGTGCTAGTGGTTTTGGTCAGAGGAACACCATATATTTT. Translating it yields CASGFGQRNTIYF.